These 27 T cell receptor beta chains share one sample of origin, sequenced in a study of cytomegalovirus exposure and HLA in healthy donors. Sequencing was performed with immunoSEQ multiplex PCR; in TCRdb, only in-frame clones are kept and a portion is missing. The sample yields over 200,000 clones, around 87% seen once. Material for sequencing was PBMCs. The receptors stem from a young woman in good health and CMV-seronegative.

With respect to this clone: One end of the junction is discordant with germline, which a read error may explain. Other DNA sequences of this sample code for an identical CDR3. V is TRBV6-5 and J is TRBJ1-5; D is uncertain. The CDR3 loop spans 14 amino acids. Germline V gives CDR1 MNHEY, CDR2 SVGAGI. CDR3 loop: CASSYKDSVQPQHF. The CDR3 nucleotides are TGTGCCAGTAGTTACAAGGACTCGGTCCAGCCCCAGCATTTT.

V usage is TRBV23-1 and J usage is TRBJ2-6; 8 bases line up with TRBD1. TRBV23-1 is noted as an ORF with a role that remains uncertain. V was pared by 0 bases and J by 0 bases, with 4 bases of the junction left unmatched. The CDR3 loop spans 18 amino acids. CDR3 sequence: CASSQSDRGPSGANVLTF. As DNA, the CDR3 is TGCGCCAGCAGTCAATCCGACAGGGGCCCCTCTGGGGCCAACGTCCTGACTTTC.

The count of this clone is one. The chain employs TRBV19 and TRBJ2-7; D is perhaps TRBD2 (5 bases). Between the trimmed V and J ends, which lost 3 bases and 3 bases, there was a span of 15 bases. The germline V gene encodes CDR1 LNHDA and CDR2 SQIVND (reference sequence). The CDR3 covers 15 residues. CDR3 protein: CASSIVFGNNYEQYF. For the CDR3, the DNA is TGTGCCAGTAGTATTGTCTTCGGGAATAACTACGAGCAGTACTTC.

The CDR3 region has the DNA TGTGCCAGCAGTTACTCGGGGACAGCAACTAACTATGGCTACACCTTC. Protein sequence: CASSYSGTATNYGYTF. This chain links TRBV6-5 with TRBJ1-2; TRBD1 matches 7 bases. V trimming: 0 bases; J trimming: 0 bases; junction bases outside the gene matches: 4. Germline V gives CDR1 MNHEY, CDR2 SVGAGI. This CDR3 is built from 16 residues.

CDR3 nucleotides: TGTGCCAGCAGCTCAGGGGTCCCGGGCACCGGGGAGCTGTTTTTT. Residues: CASSSGVPGTGELFF. The J gene is TRBJ2-2, the V gene TRBV5-4; D is possibly TRBD1 (6 bases). With 3 bases removed from V and 4 bases from J, the gap between germline ends came to 13 bases. CDR1 is SGHNT, CDR2 YYREEE, per germline (reference sequence). The CDR3 contains 15 residues.

This chain uses TRBV4-3 with TRBJ1-6, with 8 bases fitting TRBD1. The CDR3 is 16 amino acids. Trimming at V came to 0 bases and at J to 10 bases, leaving 8 bases not matched to a gene. Germline V gene data show CDR1 as LGHNA and CDR2 as YSLEER. The CDR3 reads CASSQDRDRTGSPLHF. The CDR3 DNA reads TGCGCCAGCAGCCAAGATCGGGACAGGACAGGGTCACCCCTCCACTTT.

This rearrangement joins TRBV27 to TRBJ2-3; TRBD2 matches at 8 bases. Losses at the gene ends were 6 bases for V and 4 bases for J; bases not matched to a gene: 3. There are 13 residues in the CDR3. Germline CDR1 MNHEY, CDR2 SMNVEV (reference sequence). The chain's CDR3 is CASRGRGADTQYF. CDR3 DNA: TGTGCCAGCAGAGGGCGGGGGGCAGATACGCAGTATTTT.

The chain carries TRBV4-1 and TRBJ2-1; TRBD1 matches at 9 bases. The CDR3 runs 15 residues. Germline CDR1 and CDR2: MGHRA and YSYEKL. Trimming took 6 bases from V and 3 from J; bases not matched to a gene: 6. CDR3 amino acids: CASSHDRGSYNEQFF. In DNA form, the CDR3 reads TGCGCCAGCAGTCACGACAGGGGGAGCTACAATGAGCAGTTCTTC.

This rearrangement joins TRBV29-1 to TRBJ2-1; the D is unclear. CDR1 and CDR2 from the germline V gene are SQVTM and ANQGSEA. V lost 3 bases and J 0 bases, leaving 6 bases between the germline ends. CDR3 length equals 13 residues. CDR3 bases: TGCAGCGTTGAGTGGGCCTCCTACAATGAGCAGTTCTTC. It codes for CSVEWASYNEQFF.

The chain recombines TRBV9 with TRBJ1-1; 7 bases map to TRBD1. J gave up 11 bases and V 4 bases, and 11 bases lay outside the gene matches. CDR1 is SGDLS and CDR2 is YYNGEE in the germline V gene. There are 13 residues in the CDR3. The CDR3 DNA sequence: TGTGCCAGCAGCTCCGGGACAGACGTAGGCGCTTTCTTT. It codes for CASSSGTDVGAFF. Drawing the rest from reference TRBV9 and TRBJ1-1, the complete variable domain is DSGVTQTPKHLITATGQRVTLRCSPRSGDLSVYWYQQSLDQGLQFLIQYYNGEERAKGNILERFSAQQFPDLHSELNLSSLELGDSALYFCASSSGTDVGAFFGQGTRLTVV.

This chain joins TRBV5-6 and TRBJ2-7, with D hard to call. This CDR3 is built from 16 residues. V lost 0 bases and J 6 bases, leaving 19 bases between the germline ends. Germline V gene sequence: CDR1 SGHDT, CDR2 YYEEEE. CDR3 sequence: CASSLVGVVLSGEQYF. Here the CDR3 DNA reads TGTGCCAGCAGCTTGGTAGGTGTCGTACTCTCGGGCGAGCAGTACTTC. The whole variable domain, remainder taken from reference TRBV5-6 and TRBJ2-7, is DAGVTQSPTHLIKTRGQQVTLRCSPKSGHDTVSWYQQALGQGPQFIFQYYEEEERQRGNFPDRFSGHQFPNYSSELNVNALLLGDSALYLCASSLVGVVLSGEQYFGPGTRLTVT.

The V and J genes are TRBV6-6 and TRBJ1-1; maybe TRBD1 (5 bases). The CDR3 covers 12 residues. Trimming stripped 4 bases from V and 11 bases from J, with 14 bases between. CDR1 is MNHNY and CDR2 is SVGAGI in the germline V gene (reference sequence). The CDR3 spells CASSSTAGGAFF. The CDR3 DNA sequence: TGTGCCAGCAGTTCCACTGCGGGGGGGGCTTTCTTT.

DNA for the CDR3: TGTGCCAGCAGCATGAGCGGGGGGGCCCCCTACAATGAGCAGTTCTTC. This encodes CASSMSGGAPYNEQFF. The chain uses TRBV7-9 and TRBJ2-1; TRBD2 matches 10 bases. After removal of 5 bases from V and 2 bases from J, the junction contained 6 bases not matched to a gene. In germline, CDR1 is SEHNR, CDR2 FQNEAQ (reference sequence). The CDR3 is 16 residues long.

The chain carries TRBV5-8 and TRBJ1-2, with a possible D match to TRBD1 (5 bases). The CDR3 contains 15 residues. CDR1 SGHTS and CDR2 YDEGEE come from the germline V gene. CDR3 loop: CGLQQTTDLLYGYTF. CDR3 nucleotide sequence: TGTGGCCTGCAGCAGACGACAGATCTTCTCTATGGCTACACCTTC.

The chain carries TRBV4-3 and TRBJ2-1; the match to TRBD1 covers 12 bases. The CDR3 is made up of 15 amino acids. Germline loops: CDR1 LGHNA, CDR2 YSLEER. V gave up 4 bases and J gave up 6 bases; unmatched junction bases: 4. In DNA, the CDR3 is TGCGCCAGCAGCCTGGGACAGGGGGCGCTCAATGAGCAGTTCTTC. Its protein is CASSLGQGALNEQFF.

V gene TRBV25-1 combines with J gene TRBJ2-2, with 9 bases fitting TRBD1. Looked up from germline, CDR1 is MGHDK and CDR2 is SYGVNS. Trimming removed 6 bases from V and 5 bases from J; junction bases left unmatched: 7. The CDR3 totals 15 residues. The DNA of the CDR3 is TGTGCCAGCAGGGAGGACAGGGGATTAACCGGGGAGCTGTTTTTT. Its protein is CASREDRGLTGELFF.

V is TRBV4-1 and J is TRBJ2-1; the D gene is possibly TRBD2 (5 bases). Per germline, CDR1 MGHRA and CDR2 YSYEKL. V lost 8 bases to trimming and J lost 5 bases, with 16 bases between them. The CDR3 spans 14 residues. The CDR3 region is CASGRQLGNNEQFF. The CDR3 DNA is TGCGCCAGCGGGAGACAACTCGGGAACAATGAGCAGTTCTTC.

V and J are TRBV5-1 and TRBJ1-4; possible D gene TRBD1, 5 bases. The CDR3 extends over 16 amino acids. Trimming removed 4 bases from V and 0 bases from J, with 13 bases in between. The germline V gene encodes CDR1 SGHRS and CDR2 YFSETQ. CDR3 DNA sequence: TGCGCCAGCAGCCGAGACAGACGGACAACTAATGAAAAACTGTTTTTT. It yields the protein CASSRDRRTTNEKLFF.

CDR3 amino acids: CASRGAGAHEYEQYV. In DNA form, the CDR3 reads TGTGCCAGCAGGGGAGCGGGGGCCCACGAGTACGAGCAGTACGTC. The chain employs TRBV6-1 and TRBJ2-7; TRBD2 matches 8 bases. The germline CDR1 and CDR2 sequences are MNHNS and SASEGT. The CDR3 is 15 residues long. Trimming took 6 bases from V and 4 from J; bases not matched to a gene: 11.

The V call is TRBV27, the J call TRBJ2-1; TRBD2 is a possible D gene (6 bases). Looked up from germline, CDR1 is MNHEY and CDR2 is SMNVEV (reference sequence). This CDR3 contains 14 residues. The ends were cut back, 5 bases at V and 7 bases at J, with 15 bases in the middle. CDR3 region: CASSGSGRLNEQFF. The CDR3 bases are TGTGCCAGCAGTGGTAGCGGTCGTCTGAATGAGCAGTTCTTC.

The chain recombines TRBV19 with TRBJ1-5; the match to TRBD1 covers 7 bases. The ends lost 5 bases at V and 9 bases at J; junction bases unmatched: 16. CDR3 length equals 16 residues. Germline V gene data show CDR1 as LNHDA and CDR2 as SQIVND (reference sequence). Written as DNA, the CDR3 is TGTGCCAGTAGTCCCAAGCCGGGACAGAACGCTCGGCCCCAGCATTTT. It is translated as CASSPKPGQNARPQHF.

The gene calls are TRBV29-1 and TRBJ2-7, with a possible D match to TRBD1 (6 bases). The germline CDR1 and CDR2 sequences are SQVTM and ANQGSEA. Trimming pared 2 bases from V and 5 bases from J, leaving 7 bases between. The CDR3 totals 11 residues. CDR3 DNA: TGCAGCGTTGAAACAGGGAACGAGCAGTACGTC. This gives the protein CSVETGNEQYV.

The gene calls are TRBV28 and TRBJ2-1; tentatively, D is TRBD1 (5 bases). The V end was cut by 7 bases, the J end by 3 bases, with 16 bases between. CDR3 length: 15 amino acids. Germline values: CDR1 MDHEN, CDR2 SYDVKM. CDR3 region: CASTPQQDNYNEQFF. The CDR3 DNA sequence: TGTGCCAGCACCCCACAACAGGATAACTACAATGAGCAGTTCTTC.

This clone showed up just a few times. The CDR3 reads CASSFRGSRDSPLHF. DNA for the CDR3: TGTGCCAGCAGCTTCCGGGGGAGCAGGGATTCACCCCTCCACTTT. The chain joins TRBV7-2 to TRBJ1-6, with D possibly TRBD1 on 5 matching bases. V lost 3 bases and J 8 bases, leaving 14 bases between the germline ends. The CDR3 is 15 residues long. Looked up from germline, CDR1 is SGHTA and CDR2 is FQGNSA.

This clone has a single count. V is TRBV28 and J is TRBJ1-1; 8 bases line up with TRBD1. Trimming at V came to 2 bases and at J to 6 bases, leaving 8 bases not matched to a gene. This CDR3 is 15 amino acids long. CDR1 is MDHEN and CDR2 is SYDVKM in the germline V gene. CDR3 DNA sequence: TGTGCCAGCAGTTTAACGGCCTTGACAGGGGCTGAAGCTTTCTTT. Protein product: CASSLTALTGAEAFF.

The V and J genes are TRBV6-5 and TRBJ1-1, with D unclear. Germline lookup yields CDR1 MNHEY and CDR2 SVGAGI. V was cut by 3 bases and J by 4 bases, with 9 bases left in between. The CDR3 sequence is 13 residues long. CDR3 DNA sequence: TGTGCCAGCAGTTATCTATCCACCACTGAAGCTTTCTTT. This gives the protein CASSYLSTTEAFF.

CDR3: CASSPHPTGGVNQPQHF. CDR3 DNA sequence: TGCGCCAGCAGCCCCCACCCGACAGGGGGAGTCAATCAGCCCCAGCATTTT. The chain employs TRBV5-1 and TRBJ1-5, with TRBD1 matching over 9 bases. V gave up 4 bases and J gave up 3 bases; unmatched junction bases: 11. Germline V gene lookup returns CDR1 SGHRS and CDR2 YFSETQ. This CDR3 is 17 amino acids long.